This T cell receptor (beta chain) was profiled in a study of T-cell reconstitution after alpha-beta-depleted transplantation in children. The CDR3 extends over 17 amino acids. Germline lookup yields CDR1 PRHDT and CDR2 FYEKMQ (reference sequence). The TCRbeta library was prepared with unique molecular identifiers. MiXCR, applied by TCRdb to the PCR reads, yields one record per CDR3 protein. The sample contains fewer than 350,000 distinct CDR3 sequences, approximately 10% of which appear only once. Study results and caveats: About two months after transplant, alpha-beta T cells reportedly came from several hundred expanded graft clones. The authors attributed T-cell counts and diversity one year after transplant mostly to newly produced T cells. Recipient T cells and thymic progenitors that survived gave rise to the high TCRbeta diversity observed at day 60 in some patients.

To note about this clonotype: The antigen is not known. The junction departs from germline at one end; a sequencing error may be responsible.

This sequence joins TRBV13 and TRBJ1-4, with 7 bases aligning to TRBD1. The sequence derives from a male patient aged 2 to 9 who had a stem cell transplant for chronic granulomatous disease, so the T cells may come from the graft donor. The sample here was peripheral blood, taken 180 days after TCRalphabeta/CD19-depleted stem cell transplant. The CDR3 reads CASTIYTRTGLGENLFF. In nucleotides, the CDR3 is TGTGCCAGCACCATCTATACCCGGACAGGACTAGGGGAAAATCTGTTTTTT.